The rows below give T cell receptor beta chains drawn from one sample of a study of T cells and Merkel cell carcinoma outcomes. This table comes from immunoSEQ multiplex PCR, and its TCRdb copy is limited to in-frame clones, with some not included. The sample has under 20,000 clones; 80% to 90% are singletons. The sequenced sample was tumor tissue from Merkel cell carcinoma. Receptor source: a human donor with Merkel cell carcinoma. CDR3s include the opening cysteine and the closing phenylalanine or tryptophan. Fields, in order: clone size, V gene, J gene, CDR3 protein. Part of the rows lack a size; the others show once, few, many or a class for expanded clones.

>-|TRBV5-1|TRBJ2-5
CASRGDRAAGYEQYF
>-|TRBV19|TRBJ2-1
CASSRSSGGYNEQFF
>-|TRBV5-8|TRBJ2-4
CASSFIQLSNIQYF
>-|TRBV6-1|TRBJ1-1
CASSDVRIQGEAFF
>-|TRBV5-1|TRBJ2-2
CASEGTGYTGELFF
>few|TRBV28|TRBJ2-7
CALGLAGGPQYF
>-|TRBV10-3|TRBJ2-1
CAIIQGQGTGEQFF
>once|TRBV18|TRBJ2-7
CASSLLRDRGYEQYF
>-|TRBV27|TRBJ2-3
CASSITRDSTDTQYF
>-|TRBV19|TRBJ2-1
CASSMYEDINNEQFF
>-|TRBV18|TRBJ2-1
CASSPQGGRAHSYNEQFF
>-|TRBV7-9|TRBJ1-1
CASSKGRQVNTEAFF
>-|TRBV4-1|TRBJ2-4
CASSQRMAKNIQYF
>once|TRBV5-1|TRBJ1-1
CASSPGQNTEAFF
>once|TRBV30|TRBJ2-5
CAWSRQGWEETQYF
>-|TRBV6-5|TRBJ1-2
CASSYADSDGYTF
>-|TRBV29-1|TRBJ1-2
CSVGVGQNYGYTF
>-|TRBV13|TRBJ2-7
CASSLVQENYEQYF
>-|TRBV5-1|TRBJ2-7
CASSPGIGTGGDEQYF
>-|TRBV10-3|TRBJ2-5
CAISGGTGPQETQYF
>-|TRBV5-1|TRBJ1-2
CASSPGPAGGYTF
>-|TRBV5-1|TRBJ2-1
CASSLVGEIYNEQFF
>-|TRBV19|TRBJ2-1
CASSLGGYNEQFF
>-|TRBV5-6|TRBJ2-7
CASSSQGSSYEQYF
>-|TRBV5-5|TRBJ1-1
CASSDATRGDTEAFF
>-|TRBV9|TRBJ2-3
CASSISTRTDTQYF
>-|TRBV5-1|TRBJ1-2
CASSFQTGQYGYTF
>once|TRBV6-5|TRBJ1-1
CASYRNTEAFF
>-|TRBV28|TRBJ1-3
CASSRTGPGNTIYF
>-|TRBV5-6|TRBJ1-1
CASSHLWTKSDTEAFF
>-|TRBV29-1|TRBJ2-3
CSGAGGTTDTQYF
>-|TRBV9|TRBJ2-5
CASSVAGGTGAQETQYF
>-|TRBV4-1|TRBJ1-4
CASSPLGGAINEKLFF
>-|TRBV4-2|TRBJ1-2
CASSPEVGGANYGYTF
>-|TRBV19|TRBJ2-5
CASSIDEGTRGGTQYF
>once|TRBV28|TRBJ2-7
CASRSPGLAAYEQYF
>-|TRBV10-2|TRBJ2-7
CASSESNEQYF
>once|TRBV19|TRBJ2-2
CASSSHTGELFF
>-|TRBV29-1|TRBJ1-3
CSVVLSGGLGNTIYF
>-|TRBV18|TRBJ1-4
CASSPPAQLEKLFF
>few|TRBV5-1|TRBJ2-1
CASSRLAGNEQFF
>-|TRBV7-3|TRBJ1-1
CASRADRDEAFF
>-|TRBV10-2|TRBJ2-1
CASSESGIFSEQFF
>-|TRBV19|TRBJ1-1
CASSIGQPGTEAFF
>few|TRBV18|TRBJ2-2
CASSLAATTGELFF
>-|TRBV12-5|TRBJ1-2
CASGLEGSHGYTF
>-|TRBV4-1|TRBJ2-2
CASSLGLLGELFF
>once|TRBV7-8|TRBJ2-7
CASSITGTSGSYEQYF
>-|TRBV11-2|TRBJ1-1
CASSPRSGGQGAYTEAFF
>-|TRBV7-9|TRBJ1-2
CASSSQGRGNYGYTF
>-|TRBV27|TRBJ2-7
CASSLERRLSYEQYF
>once|TRBV11-1|TRBJ1-3
CASAFGGYSGNTIYF
>-|TRBV10-2|TRBJ2-3
CASSRSSGNADTQYF
>once|TRBV7-8|TRBJ2-7
CASSRTGTGPYEQYF
>-|TRBV27|TRBJ1-2
CASSQGNVGYTF
>once|TRBV18|TRBJ2-3
CASSHTDTQYF
>-|TRBV4-2|TRBJ1-3
CASSQQTWSSGNTIYF